What follows describes a single TCR beta chain. Data came from immunoSEQ multiplex PCR; TCRdb stores just in-frame clones and leaves some out. This sample yields about 15,000 clones, of which 64% are seen a single time; 27% belongs to the top ten. This record belongs to a study of radiation and T cells in renal cell carcinoma. The CDR3 extends over 18 amino acids. The V and J ends lost 0 bases and 2 bases, in that order; junction bases with no gene match: 11. Germline CDR1 GTSNPN, CDR2 SVGIG (reference sequence). Treatment here: 15 Gy SBRT to primary tumor, nephrectomy 4 weeks later. The sequence was obtained from a woman aged 65 to 85 with renal cell carcinoma. The chain uses TRBV30 and TRBJ1-5; 9 bases line up with TRBD1. Sequenced here: tumor tissue, sampled from a patient whose treatment included radiotherapy and nephrectomy. CDR3 protein: CAWSVGTGFPWGNQPQHF. CDR3 nucleotide sequence: TGTGCCTGGAGTGTAGGGACAGGGTTCCCTTGGGGCAATCAGCCCCAGCATTTT.